The next 26 T cell receptor beta chains were all read from a single sample in a study of response to subunit inactivated influenza vaccine. TCRdb analysed the RT-PCR reads with MiXCR anew, one entry per CDR3 protein. The table lists approximately 700,000 distinct CDR3 sequences, about 15% of them singletons. This sample comprised PBMCs from blood, obtained approximately 15 days before vaccination. These receptors were obtained from a man in his forties or fifties who received an inactivated influenza vaccine.

This chain connects TRBV3-1 to TRBJ2-2, with 9 bases fitting TRBD1. CDR3 length: 16 residues. In germline, CDR1 is LGHDT, CDR2 YNNKEL (reference sequence). V gave up 5 bases and J gave up 1 base; unmatched junction bases: 5. Written as DNA, the CDR3 is TGTGCCAGCAGCAAAGGGACAGGGATGAACACCGGGGAGCTGTTTTTT. This translates into CASSKGTGMNTGELFF.

A few counts support this clonotype. The chain employs TRBV9 and TRBJ2-2, with 8 bases fitting TRBD1. The CDR3 covers 16 residues. Germline V lookup: CDR1 SGDLS, CDR2 YYNGEE. With V trimmed by 6 bases and J by 1 base, 8 bases remained unmatched. The CDR3 spells CASNPGGQGNTGELFF. The CDR3 DNA follows: TGTGCCAGCAACCCAGGAGGACAGGGGAACACCGGGGAGCTGTTTTTT. Full variable domain (remainder filled in from reference TRBV9 and TRBJ2-2): DSGVTQTPKHLITATGQRVTLRCSPRSGDLSVYWYQQSLDQGLQFLIQYYNGEERAKGNILERFSAQQFPDLHSELNLSSLELGDSALYFCASNPGGQGNTGELFFGEGSRLTVL.

The V and J genes are TRBV7-2 and TRBJ2-7, with a weak D call TRBD1 (5 bases). Germline V gene data show CDR1 as SGHTA and CDR2 as FQGNSA. V shed 7 bases and J shed 3 bases, with 19 bases lying between them. This CDR3 is 15 amino acids long. The CDR3 here is CASKRDGHNFYEQYF. The CDR3 DNA sequence: TGTGCCAGCAAAAGGGATGGACACAACTTCTACGAGCAGTACTTC.

This clonotype was picked up a small number of times. CDR3 nucleotide sequence: TGTGCCAGCAGTTTTTCGTGGAACACCGGGGAGCTGTTTTTT. This sequence encodes CASSFSWNTGELFF. The chain recombines TRBV12-3 or TRBV12-4 with TRBJ2-2; D not certain. Trimming stripped 3 bases from V and 1 base from J, with 6 bases between. The CDR3 loop spans 14 amino acids.

This clonotype was observed a handful of times. The V call is TRBV11-2, the J call TRBJ2-2, with a possible D match to TRBD2 (6 bases). In germline, CDR1 is SGHAT, CDR2 FQNNGV. Trimming left V 3 bases short and J 4 bases short, with 12 bases between. CDR3 length: 15 residues. CDR3 region: CASSFTGLITGELFF. The CDR3 nucleotides read TGTGCCAGCAGCTTCACGGGACTCATCACCGGGGAGCTGTTTTTT.

This clonotype has only a few counts. The CDR3 protein is CARGDRGRETQYF. CDR3 nucleotide sequence: TGTGCCAGAGGAGACAGGGGGCGAGAGACCCAGTACTTC. The chain recombines TRBV2 with TRBJ2-5, with 10 bases aligning to TRBD1. Germline trimming cut 9 bases from V and 4 bases from J; bases unmatched to any gene: 5. The CDR3 is made up of 13 amino acids. Germline CDR1 and CDR2: SNHLY and FYNNEI.

The genes are TRBV20-1 and TRBJ2-5; D is ambiguous. The germline V and J ends were trimmed by 6 bases and 4 bases, with 15 bases remaining between them. Germline V lookup: CDR1 DFQATT, CDR2 SNEGSKA (reference sequence). This CDR3 has 13 residues. The CDR3 region is CSATTRAPETQYF. The CDR3 region has the DNA TGCAGTGCGACAACAAGGGCCCCAGAGACCCAGTACTTC.

V and J are TRBV27 and TRBJ2-1; D is ambiguous. CDR1 is MNHEY and CDR2 is SMNVEV in the germline V gene (reference sequence). The CDR3 consists of 17 residues. V was pared by 5 bases and J by 0 bases, with 17 bases between. The CDR3: CASSPAWRHYSYNEQFF. CDR3 coding DNA: TGTGCCAGCAGTCCGGCGTGGCGGCACTACTCCTACAATGAGCAGTTCTTC.

The chain is built from TRBV7-7 and TRBJ2-5; D gene unclear. Germline CDR1 reads SSHAT; CDR2 reads FNYEAQ (reference sequence). V lost 1 base and J lost 4, with 13 bases in between. CDR3 length equals 15 residues. CDR3 in DNA: TGTGCCAGCAGCTTAGTGATGGGTGTCGGAGAGACCCAGTACTTC. Translated, it gives CASSLVMGVGETQYF.

The chain links TRBV7-2 to TRBJ2-1, with 8 bases fitting TRBD2. The CDR3 is 14 amino acids. From germline, CDR1 is SGHTA and CDR2 FQGNSA. V shed 5 bases, J shed 8 bases, and the junction held 8 bases outside the gene matches. The CDR3 is CASSAGTSFYEQFF. CDR3 DNA: TGTGCCAGCAGCGCCGGGACTAGTTTCTATGAGCAGTTCTTC.

The chain couples TRBV4-2 to TRBJ2-2; 11 bases line up with TRBD2. The CDR3 is made up of 16 amino acids. Germline V lookup: CDR1 LGHNA, CDR2 YNFKEQ. V was pared by 1 base and J by 6 bases, with 4 bases of the junction left unmatched. CDR3 protein: CASSQVQLAGAGELFF. CDR3 nucleotide sequence: TGTGCCAGCAGCCAAGTTCAACTAGCGGGAGCCGGGGAGCTGTTTTTT.

There are many counts of this clonotype. The V gene is TRBV15, the J gene TRBJ2-7; no reliable D call. Germline V gene data show CDR1 as LNHNV and CDR2 as YYDKDF (reference sequence). CDR3 size: 14 residues. The germline V and J ends were trimmed by 0 bases and 2 bases, with 8 bases remaining between them. As DNA, the CDR3 is TGTGCCACCAGCAGAGATGGGAACACCTACGAGCAGTACTTC. Translating gives CATSRDGNTYEQYF.

The table lists this clonotype with a few counts. V and J are TRBV12-3 or TRBV12-4 and TRBJ2-1, with D maybe TRBD2 (5 bases). The CDR3 sequence is 15 residues long. V lost 1 base and J lost 8, with 15 bases in between. DNA for the CDR3: TGTGCCAGCAGTTTAGGATCCCGAGGGTCGGATGAGCAGTTCTTC. Translated: CASSLGSRGSDEQFF.

The chain has TRBV12-3 or TRBV12-4 and TRBJ2-7, with 11 bases aligning to TRBD1. This CDR3 has 14 amino acids. With 6 bases clipped from V and 6 bases from J, the junction kept 7 bases outside the gene matches. The CDR3 spells CASSQGQGASEQYF. CDR3 in DNA: TGTGCCAGCAGCCAAGGACAGGGGGCGAGCGAGCAGTACTTC.

The chain joins TRBV12-3 or TRBV12-4 to TRBJ2-1, with 9 positions matching TRBD2. The CDR3 consists of 15 residues. Losses at the gene ends were 2 bases for V and 8 bases for J; bases not matched to a gene: 7. CDR3 DNA sequence: TGTGCCAGCAGTTTACTTGGCGGGGGGGCACATGAGCAGTTCTTC. As protein: CASSLLGGGAHEQFF.

This clonotype was found a few times. The V gene is TRBV6-2 or TRBV6-3, the J gene TRBJ1-1; 7 bases line up with TRBD1. After removal of 4 bases from V and 11 bases from J, the junction contained 13 bases not matched to a gene. Germline V lookup: CDR1 MNHEY, CDR2 SVGEGT. This CDR3 spans 14 amino acids. The CDR3 here is CASSSNRGGWSAFF. For the CDR3, the DNA is TGTGCCAGCAGTTCAAACAGGGGAGGATGGTCCGCTTTCTTT.

The chain couples TRBV10-3 to TRBJ2-2, with D maybe TRBD1 (5 bases). Germline CDR1 reads ENHRY; CDR2 reads SYGVKD. This CDR3 comprises 16 residues. With 6 bases removed from V and 4 bases from J, the gap between germline ends came to 18 bases. The CDR3 DNA reads as TGTGCCATCAGACCAACAGGAGCCAAGAGCACCGGGGAGCTGTTTTTT. Its translation: CAIRPTGAKSTGELFF.

This clonotype was counted between two and nine times. V gene TRBV5-1 combines with J gene TRBJ2-7, with 8 positions matching TRBD1. CDR3 length: 14 residues. V shed 0 bases, J shed 3 bases, and the junction held 2 bases outside the gene matches. Germline-derived CDR1 and CDR2 are SGHRS and YFSETQ. The CDR3 reads CASSLDRGVYEQYF. In DNA form, the CDR3 reads TGCGCCAGCAGCTTGGACAGGGGGGTCTACGAGCAGTACTTC.

This clonotype occurred once. The rearrangement joins TRBV14 to TRBJ2-5; the D is unclear. Germline V gene lookup returns CDR1 SGHDN and CDR2 FVKESK. V was cut by 4 bases and J by 1 base, with 19 bases left in between. CDR3 length equals 17 residues. CDR3 in DNA: TGTGCCAGCAGCCTCCACGGCCGGGCAGAGGTCCAAGAGACCCAGTACTTC. It is translated as CASSLHGRAEVQETQYF. Based on the CDR3 plus reference TRBV14 and TRBJ2-5, the full variable domain is EAGVTQFPSHSVIEKGQTVTLRCDPISGHDNLYWYRRVMGKEIKFLLHFVKESKQDESGMPNNRFLAERTGGTYSTLKVQPAELEDSGVYFCASSLHGRAEVQETQYFGPGTRLLVL.

J is TRBJ2-1 and V is TRBV6-1, with TRBD2 matching 8 bases. CDR3 length equals 13 residues. The junction had 4 bases not matched to a gene; V was cut back by 6 bases and J by 6 bases. Germline CDR1 MNHNS, CDR2 SASEGT. In nucleotides, the CDR3 is TGTGCCAGCAGCCAAGGACTAGCCAATGAGCAGTTCTTC. Amino acids: CASSQGLANEQFF.

The J gene is TRBJ2-3, the V gene TRBV9; no reliable D call. The germline V gene encodes CDR1 SGDLS and CDR2 YYNGEE. V was cut by 0 bases and J by 4 bases, with 3 bases left in between. This CDR3 comprises 12 residues. CDR3 nucleotides: TGTGCCAGCAGCGTAGTCTCAGATACGCAGTATTTT. Its protein product is CASSVVSDTQYF.

This clonotype was detected many times. The chain recombines TRBV4-3 with TRBJ2-1, with 7 positions matching TRBD2. Per germline, CDR1 LGHNA and CDR2 YSLEER. V was clipped by 0 bases and J by 0 bases; unmatched bases: 5. This CDR3 has 17 residues. CDR3 nucleotides: TGCGCCAGCAGCCAAGAGGGAGCGGGGAGCTCCTACAATGAGCAGTTCTTC. Translating it yields CASSQEGAGSSYNEQFF.

There are a few counts of this clonotype. The chain is built from TRBV6-1 and TRBJ1-4, with D unresolved. Germline-derived CDR1 and CDR2 are MNHNS and SASEGT. This CDR3 region has 15 residues. Trimming removed 6 bases at V and 0 bases at J, with 11 bases between. The CDR3 DNA is TGTGCCAGCAGCCCGATCGGGGCAACTAATGAAAAACTGTTTTTT. It translates to CASSPIGATNEKLFF.

In this sample, this clonotype turned up many times. The chain has TRBV6-5 and TRBJ1-2; the match to TRBD1 covers 10 bases. The CDR3 has 16 amino acids. Germline assignment: CDR1 MNHEY and CDR2 SVGAGI. J gave up 4 bases and V 0 bases, and 5 bases lay outside the gene matches. The CDR3 region has the DNA TGTGCCAGCAGTTACTCTGGACAGGGGGGCCGCTATGGCTACACCTTC. Translating it yields CASSYSGQGGRYGYTF.

This clonotype was counted between two and nine times. The V call is TRBV7-2, the J call TRBJ1-2; D is undetermined. Trimming pared 5 bases from V and 6 bases from J, leaving 13 bases between. CDR3 length equals 13 residues. Germline V CDR1 and CDR2: SGHTA, FQGNSA. The CDR3 DNA follows: TGTGCCAGCAGCACAAAAGACCTGGATGGCTACACCTTC. Translation: CASSTKDLDGYTF.

This clonotype turned up a few times. V gene TRBV2 combines with J gene TRBJ2-3; 11 positions agree with TRBD1. The trim removed 9 bases at V and 5 bases at J, leaving 10 bases unmatched. In germline, CDR1 is SNHLY, CDR2 FYNNEI. The length of the CDR3 is 15 residues. The CDR3 is CASEEGQGGRDTQYF. DNA for the CDR3: TGTGCCAGTGAAGAGGGACAGGGGGGTCGAGATACGCAGTATTTT.